Below, 6 T cell receptor beta chains from the same sample are listed, as sequenced in a study of STAT5B mutations in CD4+ large granular lymphocyte leukemia. Repertoires were generated with immunoSEQ multiplex PCR, while TCRdb's copy carries only in-frame clones and drops some. The sample records almost 20,000 clones, roughly 83% being singletons. The sequenced sample consisted of CD4+ T cells from blood buffy coats. Receptors originate from a human donor in good health.

The chain uses TRBV18 and TRBJ1-1; TRBD1 might be the D (5 bases). Trimming took off 5 bases at V and 1 base at J, with 14 bases between the two ends. The germline V gene encodes CDR1 KGHSH and CDR2 LQKENI. The CDR3 extends over 15 amino acids. CDR3 loop: CASSVRENRNTEAFF. The CDR3 DNA reads TGTGCCAGCTCAGTCAGGGAAAATAGGAACACTGAAGCTTTCTTT. Combining the CDR3 with reference TRBV18 and TRBJ1-1 gives the whole variable domain NAGVMQNPRHLVRRRGQEARLRCSPMKGHSHVYWYRQLPEEGLKFMVYLQKENIIDESGMPKERFSAEFPKEGPSILRIQQVVRGDSAAYFCASSVRENRNTEAFFGQGTRLTVV.

V and J are TRBV6-5 and TRBJ2-7; 9 nucleotides align to TRBD1. CDR3 size: 14 residues. The germline gives CDR1 MNHEY, CDR2 SVGAGI. The V and J ends lost 4 bases and 2 bases, in that order; junction bases with no gene match: 3. The DNA of the CDR3 is TGTGCCAGCAGTTTCGGGACAGGGACCTACGAGCAGTACTTC. Its translation is CASSFGTGTYEQYF.

The chain uses TRBV10-3 and TRBJ1-3, with D uncertain. The CDR3 length is 11 residues. Trimming shortened V by 10 bases and J by 4 bases, and 8 bases separated the two germline ends. Germline V gives CDR1 ENHRY, CDR2 SYGVKD. The CDR3, as DNA: TGTGCCACCGGAGAGGGAAACACCATATATTTT. Translated: CATGEGNTIYF.

The chain uses TRBV25-1 and TRBJ2-1, with D perhaps TRBD2 (5 bases). Trimming took 3 bases from V and 0 from J, leaving 15 bases between them. This CDR3 is 17 amino acids long. Germline V gives CDR1 MGHDK, CDR2 SYGVNS. Here the CDR3 DNA reads TGTGCCAGCAGTGAGGGGAGAGGGCCTAGCTCCTACAATGAGCAGTTCTTC. Protein product: CASSEGRGPSSYNEQFF.

The chain uses TRBV6-6 and TRBJ1-5, with D possibly matching TRBD1 (6 bases). The germline V gene has CDR1 MNHNY and CDR2 SVGAGI (reference sequence). Trimming pared 4 bases from V and 1 base from J, leaving 11 bases between. This CDR3 has 15 residues. CDR3: CASSSQGRSNQPQHF. The CDR3 coding sequence is TGTGCCAGCAGTTCCCAGGGGAGGAGCAATCAGCCCCAGCATTTT.

The table lists this clone with a few counts. The chain joins TRBV11-2 to TRBJ2-7; TRBD1 is a possible D gene (5 bases). CDR1 SGHAT and CDR2 FQNNGV come from the germline V gene. With 5 bases removed from V and 4 bases from J, the gap between germline ends came to 9 bases. The CDR3 loop spans 12 amino acids. The CDR3, as DNA: TGTGCCAGCAGCCCTCAGGGTTACGAGCAGTACTTC. Protein: CASSPQGYEQYF. The variable domain in full, with the rest retrieved from reference TRBV11-2 and TRBJ2-7, is EAGVAQSPRYKIIEKRQSVAFWCNPISGHATLYWYQQILGQGPKLLIQFQNNGVVDDSQLPKDRFSAERLKGVDSTLKIQPAKLEDSAVYLCASSPQGYEQYFGPGTRLTVT.